The source of this TCR beta chain is a study of T cells expressing NK-cell markers. Comments on this clonotype: Its cognate antigen is unknown.

The CDR3 is made up of 12 amino acids. TCRdb reprocessed the 5' RACE reads, keeping one entry per CDR3 protein, no DNA. This repertoire includes about 550,000 distinct CDR3 sequences. Study results and caveats: In several donors, these clonotypes also led the CD3+CD56-NKG2C+ fraction.

Material: blood T cells: a sorted CD56 or NKG2C T cell subset, CD4+ or CD8+ T cells, or bulk PBMC T cells (not recorded which). This TCR was sampled from a man in his late teens or twenties in good health. J is TRBJ2-1 and V is TRBV12-3 or TRBV12-4; TCRdb's D call of TRBD2 is untestable without DNA. The CDR3 protein is CATSQSSNEQFF.